Below are 3 T cell receptor beta chains sequenced from a single sample in a study of blood T cell repertoires in COVID-19. Produced via immunoSEQ multiplex PCR; TCRdb's table is partial and in-frame only. The sample lists 150,000 to 200,000 clones, roughly four fifths seen once, with roughly 20% in the top ten. The sequenced sample was peripheral blood. Receptors originate from an elderly woman with acute or convalescent COVID-19.

The V and J genes are TRBV5-4 and TRBJ2-3; D is possibly TRBD2 (7 bases). Trimming pared 1 base from V and 3 bases from J, leaving 21 bases between. Germline assignment: CDR1 SGHNT and CDR2 YYREEE (reference sequence). The CDR3 has 18 residues. The CDR3 reads CASSLTGGAQGLTDTQYF. The CDR3 DNA follows: TGTGCCAGCAGCTTGACGGGGGGAGCTCAGGGGTTAACAGATACGCAGTATTTT.

The CDR3 here is CASSPHGFFGSYEQYF. CDR3 DNA: TGTGCCAGCAGTCCCCACGGATTCTTCGGGTCCTACGAGCAGTACTTC. This rearrangement joins TRBV27 to TRBJ2-7; no definite D call. This CDR3 has 16 amino acids. V was shortened by 5 bases and J by 1 base, with 18 bases between the two germline ends. Germline V CDR1 and CDR2: MNHEY, SMNVEV (reference sequence).

To note about this clone: Relative to the germline gene, one junction end is altered; a read error may explain this. Written as DNA, the CDR3 is TGCGCGGCCTGGGGGGGTGGTGAGCAGTTCTTC. This translates into CAAWGGGEQFF. V usage is TRBV6-5 and J usage is TRBJ2-1; the match to TRBD2 covers 7 bases. The germline CDR1 and CDR2 sequences are MNHEY and SVGAGI. This CDR3 region has 11 residues.